This T cell receptor (beta chain) was found in a study of blood T cell repertoires in COVID-19. Study-wide background: The analysed material was cDNA or gDNA that came from T cells, B-cell-depleted T cells, or PBMCs.

As processed by the authors: Amplifying reference gene primers gave estimates of nucleated cell counts. Measured with immunoSEQ multiplex PCR; TCRdb has only the in-frame clones, and not every one. V, J and clone size reflect that table, while D and trimming were determined from the DNA. The profile covers some 310,000 clones, with about 90% appearing a single time and around 0.93% taken by the ten largest. Germline CDR1 reads SEHNR; CDR2 reads FQNEAQ (reference sequence). V trimming: 5 bases; J trimming: 4 bases; junction bases outside the gene matches: 4. This CDR3 spans 14 amino acids. Patients of the Seattle cohort, enrolled during active infection, were followed longitudinally.

The rearrangement links TRBV7-9 to TRBJ2-2; 7 nucleotides line up with TRBD1. The source of this sequence is a woman aged 35 to 49 with COVID-19, enrolled during active disease. Sequencing used peripheral blood. In DNA form, the CDR3 reads TGTGCCAGCAGCCGGCGACAGGGCACCGGGGAGCTGTTTTTT. It is translated as CASSRRQGTGELFF.